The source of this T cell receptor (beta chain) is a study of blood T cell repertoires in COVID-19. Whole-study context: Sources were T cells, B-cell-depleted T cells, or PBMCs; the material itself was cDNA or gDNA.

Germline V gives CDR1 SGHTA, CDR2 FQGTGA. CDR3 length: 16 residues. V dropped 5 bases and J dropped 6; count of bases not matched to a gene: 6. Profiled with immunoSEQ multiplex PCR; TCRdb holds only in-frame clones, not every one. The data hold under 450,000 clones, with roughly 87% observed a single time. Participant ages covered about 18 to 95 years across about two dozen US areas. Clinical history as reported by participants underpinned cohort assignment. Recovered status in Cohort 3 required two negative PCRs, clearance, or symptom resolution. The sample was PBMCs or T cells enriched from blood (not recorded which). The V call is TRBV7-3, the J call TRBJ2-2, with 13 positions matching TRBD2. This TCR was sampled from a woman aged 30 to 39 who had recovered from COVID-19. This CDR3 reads CASSPGGTSGAGELFF. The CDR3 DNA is TGTGCCAGCAGCCCAGGCGGGACTAGCGGGGCCGGGGAGCTGTTTTTT. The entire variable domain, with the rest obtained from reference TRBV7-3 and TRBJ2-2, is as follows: GAGVSQTPSNKVTEKGKYVELRCDPISGHTALYWYRQSLGQGPEFLIYFQGTGAADDSGLPNDRFFAVRPEGSVSTLKIQRTERGDSAVYLCASSPGGTSGAGELFFGEGSRLTVL.